This T cell receptor beta chain is from a study of patients and donors after allogeneic stem cell transplantation. This clonotype was detected only a few times. The CDR3 has 15 amino acids. Trimming took 1 base from V and 7 from J; bases not matched to a gene: 7. Germline-derived CDR1 and CDR2 are SGHVS and FNYEAQ. TCRdb called the RT-PCR reads again in MiXCR, with one record for every CDR3 protein. The table has a few hundred thousand distinct CDR3 sequences, approximately 14% seen once. The receptor's source is a human donor who was either an allogeneic HSCT recipient or a stem cell or donor lymphocyte infusion donor (not recorded which). It is not recorded whose cells these are; they may come from a transplant donor. The sample consisted of blood, either unsorted or a sorted T cell fraction (not recorded which). This rearrangement joins TRBV7-6 to TRBJ2-1; 7 nucleotides agree with TRBD1. As DNA, the CDR3 is TGTGCCAGCAGCTTAGGACAGGGTCGTATGAATGAGCAGTTCTTC. It codes for CASSLGQGRMNEQFF.